The sequence of this T cell receptor beta chain was determined in a study of T cells in Graves' hyperthyroidism and ophthalmopathy. Findings and limits, study-wide: A 13 V-J model separated ophthalmopathy from stable hyperthyroidism. Clonotypes that were expanded in thyroid above 0.001 mostly appeared in blood too.

About this clonotype: As yet, its antigen is unknown.

It was RNA transcripts that yielded the amplified TCR beta CDR3 regions. First-round RT-PCR targeting the TCR CDR3 was performed with the HTBI primer set. MiXCR was run by TCRdb on the multiplex PCR reads, yielding one entry per CDR3 protein. The sample records hundreds of thousands of distinct CDR3 sequences, over 35% being singletons. Hyperthyroidism was newly diagnosed in patients aged 18 to 65 (duration under 2 months). PBMCs were derived from approximately 10 ml fresh peripheral blood. The V and J ends lost 6 bases and 4 bases, in that order; junction bases with no gene match: 11. This CDR3 has 15 residues. Germline V gene lookup returns CDR1 DFQATT and CDR2 SNEGSKA (reference sequence).

The sequence was collected from a man aged 18 to 29 with Graves' hyperthyroidism. What was sequenced was blood. The genes are TRBV20-1 and TRBJ2-5; 10 bases fit TRBD2. CDR3 sequence: CSAPRTSGRGETQYF. The CDR3 DNA reads as TGCAGTGCCCCCCGGACTAGCGGTCGGGGAGAGACCCAGTACTTC.